This paragraph covers one T cell receptor beta chain sequence. This record comes from a study of cytomegalovirus exposure and HLA in healthy donors. CDR3 size: 14 residues. Deletions cut 4 bases from V and 3 bases from J, with 13 bases between. Germline lookup yields CDR1 MNHEY and CDR2 SMNVEV (reference sequence). In the PCR, 60 Vbeta and 13 Jbeta primers were used. Method: immunoSEQ multiplex PCR; TCRdb's copy keeps in-frame clones and lacks some. The repertoire has 160,000 or so clones, roughly 85% of them found once; the top ten carry approximately 2.3%. This sequence was found in a man in his forties or fifties in good health and CMV-seronegative. Specimen: PBMCs. The chain has TRBV27 and TRBJ2-7; possible D gene TRBD1, 6 bases. CDR3 bases: TGTGCCAGCAGTTCCAATGGACAGTACTACGAGCAGTACTTC. Protein sequence: CASSSNGQYYEQYF.